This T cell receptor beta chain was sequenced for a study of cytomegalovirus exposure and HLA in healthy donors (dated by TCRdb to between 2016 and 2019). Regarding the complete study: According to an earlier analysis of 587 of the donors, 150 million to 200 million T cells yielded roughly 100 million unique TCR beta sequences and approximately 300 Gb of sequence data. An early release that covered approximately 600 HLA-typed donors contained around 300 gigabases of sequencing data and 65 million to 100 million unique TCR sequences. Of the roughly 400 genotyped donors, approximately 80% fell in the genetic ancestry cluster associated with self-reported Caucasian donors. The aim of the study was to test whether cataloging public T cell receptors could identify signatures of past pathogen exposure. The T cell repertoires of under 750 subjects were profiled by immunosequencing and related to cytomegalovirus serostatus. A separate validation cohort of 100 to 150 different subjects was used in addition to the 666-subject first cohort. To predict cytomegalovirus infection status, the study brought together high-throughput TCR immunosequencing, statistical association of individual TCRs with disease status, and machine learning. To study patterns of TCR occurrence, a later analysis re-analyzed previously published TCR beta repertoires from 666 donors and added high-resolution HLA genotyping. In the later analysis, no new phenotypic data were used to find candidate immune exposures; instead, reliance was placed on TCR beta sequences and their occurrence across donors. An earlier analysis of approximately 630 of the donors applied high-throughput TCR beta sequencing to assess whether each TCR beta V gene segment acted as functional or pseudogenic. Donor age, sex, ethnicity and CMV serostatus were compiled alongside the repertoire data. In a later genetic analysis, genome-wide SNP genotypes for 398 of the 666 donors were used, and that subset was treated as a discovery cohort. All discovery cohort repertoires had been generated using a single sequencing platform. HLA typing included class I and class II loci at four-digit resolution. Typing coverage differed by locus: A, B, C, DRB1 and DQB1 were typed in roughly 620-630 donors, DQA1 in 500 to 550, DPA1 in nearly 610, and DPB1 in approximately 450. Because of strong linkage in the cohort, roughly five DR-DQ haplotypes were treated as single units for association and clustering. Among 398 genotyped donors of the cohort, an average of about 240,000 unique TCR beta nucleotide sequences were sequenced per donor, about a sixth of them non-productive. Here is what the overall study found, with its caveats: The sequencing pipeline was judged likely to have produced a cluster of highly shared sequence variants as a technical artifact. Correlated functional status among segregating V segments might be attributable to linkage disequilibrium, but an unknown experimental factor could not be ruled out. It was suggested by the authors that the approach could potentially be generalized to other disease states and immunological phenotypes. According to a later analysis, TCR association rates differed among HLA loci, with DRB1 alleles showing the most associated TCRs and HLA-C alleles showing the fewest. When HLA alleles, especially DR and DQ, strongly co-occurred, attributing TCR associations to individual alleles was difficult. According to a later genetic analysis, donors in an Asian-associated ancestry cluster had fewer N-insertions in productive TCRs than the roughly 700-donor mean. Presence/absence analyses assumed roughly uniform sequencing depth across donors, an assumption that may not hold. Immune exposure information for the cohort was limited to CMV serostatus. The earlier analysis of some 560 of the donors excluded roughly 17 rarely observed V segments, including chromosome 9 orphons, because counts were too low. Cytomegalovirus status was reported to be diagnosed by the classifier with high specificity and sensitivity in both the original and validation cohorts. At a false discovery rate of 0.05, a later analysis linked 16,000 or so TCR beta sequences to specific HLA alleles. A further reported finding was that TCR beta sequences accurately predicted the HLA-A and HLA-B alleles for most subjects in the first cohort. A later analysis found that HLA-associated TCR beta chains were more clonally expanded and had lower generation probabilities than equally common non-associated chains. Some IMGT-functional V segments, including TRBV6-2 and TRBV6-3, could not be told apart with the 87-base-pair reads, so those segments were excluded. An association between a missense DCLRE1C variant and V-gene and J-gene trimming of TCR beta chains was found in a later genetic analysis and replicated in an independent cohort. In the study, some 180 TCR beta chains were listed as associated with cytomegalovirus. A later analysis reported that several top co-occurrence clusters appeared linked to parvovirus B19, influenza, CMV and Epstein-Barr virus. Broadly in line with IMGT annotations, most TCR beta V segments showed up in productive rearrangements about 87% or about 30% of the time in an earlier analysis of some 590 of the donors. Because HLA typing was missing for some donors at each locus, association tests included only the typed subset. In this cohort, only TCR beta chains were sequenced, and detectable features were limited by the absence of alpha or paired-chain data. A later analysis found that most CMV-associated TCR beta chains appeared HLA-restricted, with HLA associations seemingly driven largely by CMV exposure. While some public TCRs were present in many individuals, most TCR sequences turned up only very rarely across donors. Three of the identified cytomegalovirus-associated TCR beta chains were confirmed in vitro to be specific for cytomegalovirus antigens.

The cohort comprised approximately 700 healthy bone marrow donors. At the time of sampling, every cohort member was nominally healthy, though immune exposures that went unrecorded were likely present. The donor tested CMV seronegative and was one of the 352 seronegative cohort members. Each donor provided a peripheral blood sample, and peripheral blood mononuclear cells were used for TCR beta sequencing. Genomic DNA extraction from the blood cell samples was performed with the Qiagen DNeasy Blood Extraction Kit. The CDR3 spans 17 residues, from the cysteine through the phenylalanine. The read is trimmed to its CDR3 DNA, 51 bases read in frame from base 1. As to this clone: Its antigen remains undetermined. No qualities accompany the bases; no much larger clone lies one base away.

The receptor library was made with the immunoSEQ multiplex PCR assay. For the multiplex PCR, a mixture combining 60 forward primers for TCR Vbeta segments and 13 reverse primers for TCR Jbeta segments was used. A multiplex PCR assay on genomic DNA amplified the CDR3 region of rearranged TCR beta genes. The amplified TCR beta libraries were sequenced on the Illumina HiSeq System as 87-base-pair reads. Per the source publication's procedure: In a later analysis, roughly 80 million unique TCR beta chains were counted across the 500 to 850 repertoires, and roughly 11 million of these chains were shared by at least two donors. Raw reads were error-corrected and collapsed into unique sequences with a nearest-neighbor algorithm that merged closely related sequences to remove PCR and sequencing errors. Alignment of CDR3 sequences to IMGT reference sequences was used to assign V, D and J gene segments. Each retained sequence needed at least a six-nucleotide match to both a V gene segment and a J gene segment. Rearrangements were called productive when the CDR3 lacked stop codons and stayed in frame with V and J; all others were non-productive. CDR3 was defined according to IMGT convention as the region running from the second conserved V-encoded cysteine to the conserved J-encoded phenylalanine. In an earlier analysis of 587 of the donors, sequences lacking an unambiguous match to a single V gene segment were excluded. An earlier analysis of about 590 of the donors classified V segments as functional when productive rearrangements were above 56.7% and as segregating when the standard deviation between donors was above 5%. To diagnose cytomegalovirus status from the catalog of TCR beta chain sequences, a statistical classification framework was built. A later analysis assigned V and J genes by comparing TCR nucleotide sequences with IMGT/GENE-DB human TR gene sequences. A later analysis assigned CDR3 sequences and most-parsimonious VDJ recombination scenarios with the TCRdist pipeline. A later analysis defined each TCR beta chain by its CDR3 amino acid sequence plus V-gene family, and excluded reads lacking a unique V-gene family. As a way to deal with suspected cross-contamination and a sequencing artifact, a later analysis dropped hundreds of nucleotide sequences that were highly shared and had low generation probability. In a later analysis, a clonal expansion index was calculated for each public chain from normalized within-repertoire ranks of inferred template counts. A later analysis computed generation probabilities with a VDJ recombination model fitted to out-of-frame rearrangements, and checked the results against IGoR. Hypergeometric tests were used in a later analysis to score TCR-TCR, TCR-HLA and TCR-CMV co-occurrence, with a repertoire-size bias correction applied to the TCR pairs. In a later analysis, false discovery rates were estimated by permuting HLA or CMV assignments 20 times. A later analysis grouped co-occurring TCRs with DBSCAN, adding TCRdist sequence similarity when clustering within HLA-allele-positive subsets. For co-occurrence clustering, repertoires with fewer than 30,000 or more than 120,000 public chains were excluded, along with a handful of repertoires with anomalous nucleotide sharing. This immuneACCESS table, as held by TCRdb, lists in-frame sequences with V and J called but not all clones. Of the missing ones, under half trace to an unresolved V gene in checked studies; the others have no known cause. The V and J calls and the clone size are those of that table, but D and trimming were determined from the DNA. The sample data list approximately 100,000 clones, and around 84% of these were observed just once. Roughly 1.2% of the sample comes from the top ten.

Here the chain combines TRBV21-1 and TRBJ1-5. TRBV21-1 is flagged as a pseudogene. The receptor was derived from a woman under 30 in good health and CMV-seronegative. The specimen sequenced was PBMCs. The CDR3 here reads CASSKEERGWYNQPQHF. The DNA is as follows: TGTGCCAGCAGCAAAGAAGAGCGGGGTTGGTACAATCAGCCCCAGCATTTT.